These T cell receptor beta chains were read from a single sample in a study of blood T cells in healthy people across ages. One entry per CDR3 protein, called by TCRdb with MiXCR from the 5' RACE reads. The sample has roughly 650,000 distinct CDR3 sequences, around 32% seen once. Material for sequencing was blood. Receptor source: a woman of 80 years or more in good health. Each CDR3 is given with its conserved first and last residue. D genes are given only for firm matches. Clone size is shown for a subset of rows, as once, few, many or a class of expanded clone.

J,V,D,size,CDR3,DNA
TRBJ2-5,TRBV7-2,.,few,CASNLIPGYGETQYF,TGTGCCAGCAACTTAATCCCTGGGTACGGGGAGACCCAGTACTTC
TRBJ1-2,TRBV5-6,.,few,CASSPEYREHGYTF,TGTGCCAGCAGCCCCGAGTACCGGGAGCATGGCTACACCTTC
TRBJ2-5,TRBV20-1,.,.,CSARFSGNQETQYF,TGCAGTGCTAGGTTTTCCGGCAACCAAGAGACCCAGTACTTC
TRBJ1-2,TRBV6-1,.,.,CASSEEGNYGHTF,TGTGCCAGCAGTGAAGAAGGGAACTATGGCCACACCTTC
TRBJ2-5,TRBV30,.,few,CAWSPRGETQYF,TGTGCCTGGAGTCCTAGGGGAGAGACCCAGTACTTC
TRBJ2-5,TRBV20-1,TRBD2,many,CSASISGGQETQYF,TGCAGTGCTAGTATCAGCGGGGGCCAAGAGACCCAGTACTTC
TRBJ2-7,TRBV25-1,.,.,CASSPSIDREQYF,TGTGCCAGCAGTCCCTCGATCGACCGCGAGCAGTACTTC
TRBJ2-7,TRBV7-2,.,few,CASSLASYNEQYF,TGTGCCAGCAGTCTCGCCTCCTACAACGAGCAGTACTTC
TRBJ1-1,TRBV12-3/TRBV12-4,.,.,CASREAWGVTEAFF,TGTGCCAGCAGGGAGGCCTGGGGGGTCACTGAAGCTTTCTTT
TRBJ1-6,TRBV5-1,TRBD1,many,CASSLDRGAYNSPLHF,TGCGCCAGCAGCTTGGACAGGGGAGCCTATAATTCACCCCTCCACTTT
TRBJ2-1,TRBV7-2,.,many,CASSPFYEQFF,TGTGCCAGCAGTCCCTTCTATGAGCAGTTCTTC
TRBJ1-6,TRBV20-1,TRBD1,.,CSASRWGDRGLGSPLHF,TGCAGTGCTTCCCGATGGGGGGACAGGGGGCTAGGATCACCCCTCCACTTT
TRBJ2-7,TRBV12-3/TRBV12-4,TRBD1,many,CASARGGRGYEQYF,TGTGCCAGCGCCAGAGGGGGCAGGGGCTACGAGCAGTACTTC
TRBJ2-3,TRBV14,TRBD1,.,CASSHPRTGWGPDTQYF,TGTGCCAGCAGCCATCCCCGGACAGGGTGGGGCCCAGATACGCAGTATTTT
TRBJ2-3,TRBV12-3/TRBV12-4,TRBD2,.,CASSTGLAGGVNTDAQYF,TGTGCCAGCAGTACTGGACTAGCGGGGGGCGTGAACACAGATGCGCAGTATTTT
TRBJ2-7,TRBV20-1,TRBD2,.,CSAQSGTSGYYEQYF,TGCAGTGCTCAATCCGGGACTAGCGGGTATTACGAGCAGTACTTC
TRBJ1-4,TRBV7-2,.,many,CASSLMGGLTNEKLFF,TGTGCCAGCAGCTTAATGGGGGGTCTGACTAATGAAAAACTGTTTTTT
TRBJ1-5,TRBV19,.,few,CASTGTSNQPQHF,TGTGCCAGTACCGGAACTAGCAATCAGCCCCAGCATTTT
TRBJ2-1,TRBV20-1,TRBD2,many,CSAKTTRTGGAYNEQFF,TGCAGTGCTAAAACCACTAGAACCGGGGGGGCCTACAATGAGCAGTTCTTC
TRBJ2-1,TRBV30,TRBD2,.,CAWIGLADYNEQFF,TGTGCCTGGATCGGACTAGCGGACTACAATGAGCAGTTCTTC
TRBJ2-3,TRBV5-1,TRBD1,many,CASSLSGTASTDTQYF,TGCGCCAGCAGCTTGTCCGGGACAGCTAGCACAGATACGCAGTATTTT
TRBJ1-4,TRBV5-1,.,.,CASSLGGGREEKLFF,TGCGCCAGCAGCTTGGGTGGGGGGCGCGAAGAAAAACTGTTTTTT
TRBJ2-2,TRBV7-2,.,.,CVSSTPSGTRTTGELFF,TGTGTCAGCTCGACCCCCTCCGGGACACGGACCACCGGGGAGCTGTTTTTT
TRBJ1-5,TRBV4-1,.,.,CASSQVVAGQPQHF,TGCGCCAGCAGCCAAGTTGTGGCGGGTCAGCCCCAGCATTTT
TRBJ2-6,TRBV20-1,.,.,CSARGQGGGGANVLTF,TGCAGTGCTAGAGGCCAGGGAGGTGGTGGGGCCAACGTCCTGACTTTC
TRBJ2-4,TRBV7-9,.,many,CASSPGEGIQYF,TGTGCCAGCAGTCCAGGGGAAGGCATTCAGTACTTC
TRBJ2-5,TRBV20-1,TRBD1,once,CSARSGTAQETQYF,TGCAGTGCTAGATCCGGGACAGCCCAAGAGACCCAGTACTTC
TRBJ1-5,TRBV7-6,.,.,CASSLGDIRNQPQHF,TGTGCCAGCAGCTTAGGGGACATTCGCAATCAGCCCCAGCATTTT
TRBJ2-3,TRBV6-2/TRBV6-3,TRBD2,many,CASSYGLVKDTQYF,TGTGCCAGCAGTTATGGACTAGTGAAAGATACGCAGTATTTT
TRBJ2-1,TRBV20-1,TRBD2,.,CSAHSGGPYNEQFF,TGCAGTGCTCATAGCGGGGGCCCATACAATGAGCAGTTCTTC
TRBJ2-7,TRBV7-8,.,.,CASSPGDTASYEQYF,TGTGCCAGCAGCCCCGGGGACACTGCCTCCTACGAGCAGTACTTC
TRBJ2-7,TRBV20-1,.,few,CSAYLDNPYEQYF,TGCAGTGCTTACTTGGACAATCCGTACGAGCAGTACTTC
TRBJ2-7,TRBV5-1,TRBD1,.,CASSIFQGAYEQYF,TGCGCCAGCAGCATTTTCCAGGGGGCCTACGAGCAGTACTTC
TRBJ2-7,TRBV20-1,.,.,CSARPSSAATYNEQYF,TGCAGTGCTAGACCCTCTAGCGCGGCCACCTACAATGAGCAGTACTTC
TRBJ1-1,TRBV5-1,.,many,CASSLVQGTKNTEAFF,TGCGCCAGCAGCTTAGTACAGGGAACTAAGAACACTGAAGCTTTCTTT
TRBJ1-2,TRBV27,.,few,CASSPGAVNYGYTF,TGTGCCAGCAGCCCCGGGGCAGTCAACTATGGCTACACCTTC
TRBJ1-5,TRBV3-1,.,.,CASSPTSTQPQHF,TGTGCCAGCAGCCCTACCTCGACGCAGCCCCAGCATTTT
TRBJ1-2,TRBV6-1,TRBD1,few,CASRRLSPGGNYGYTF,TGTGCCAGCAGAAGATTAAGTCCAGGGGGGAACTATGGCTACACCTTC
TRBJ1-6,TRBV20-1,.,many,CSARDQGWNNSPLHF,TGCAGTGCTAGAGATCAGGGTTGGAATAATTCACCCCTCCACTTT
TRBJ2-2,TRBV5-1,TRBD2,.,CASSGTSGGPKAGELFF,TGCGCCAGCAGCGGAACTAGCGGGGGGCCGAAGGCCGGGGAGCTGTTTTTT
TRBJ2-7,TRBV18,.,many,CASSPSGRASSYEQYF,TGTGCCAGCTCACCGTCGGGCAGGGCAAGCTCCTACGAGCAGTACTTC
TRBJ1-5,TRBV4-1,.,.,CASNQPGRASNQPQHF,TGCGCCAGCAACCAACCGGGCCGAGCCAGCAATCAGCCCCAGCATTTT
TRBJ1-6,TRBV20-1,TRBD1,many,CSARTGDSPLHF,TGCAGTGCTAGAACAGGGGATTCACCCCTCCACTTT
TRBJ2-7,TRBV25-1,.,many,CASNSGGSSYEQYF,TGTGCCAGCAACAGTGGAGGGTCCTCCTACGAGCAGTACTTC
TRBJ2-3,TRBV9,TRBD2,few,CASSVDPGGPGDTQYF,TGTGCCAGCAGCGTAGATCCGGGGGGGCCGGGAGATACGCAGTATTTT
TRBJ2-7,TRBV19,TRBD1,.,CASSMGGQGLYEQYF,TGTGCCAGTAGTATGGGGGGACAGGGGCTCTACGAGCAGTACTTC
TRBJ2-1,TRBV7-2,TRBD1,many,CASSRDRVNPQFF,TGTGCCAGCAGCCGCGACAGGGTAAACCCCCAGTTCTTC
TRBJ2-5,TRBV28,.,.,CASSLEGGQQETQYF,TGTGCCAGCAGTTTAGAGGGAGGTCAGCAAGAGACCCAGTACTTC